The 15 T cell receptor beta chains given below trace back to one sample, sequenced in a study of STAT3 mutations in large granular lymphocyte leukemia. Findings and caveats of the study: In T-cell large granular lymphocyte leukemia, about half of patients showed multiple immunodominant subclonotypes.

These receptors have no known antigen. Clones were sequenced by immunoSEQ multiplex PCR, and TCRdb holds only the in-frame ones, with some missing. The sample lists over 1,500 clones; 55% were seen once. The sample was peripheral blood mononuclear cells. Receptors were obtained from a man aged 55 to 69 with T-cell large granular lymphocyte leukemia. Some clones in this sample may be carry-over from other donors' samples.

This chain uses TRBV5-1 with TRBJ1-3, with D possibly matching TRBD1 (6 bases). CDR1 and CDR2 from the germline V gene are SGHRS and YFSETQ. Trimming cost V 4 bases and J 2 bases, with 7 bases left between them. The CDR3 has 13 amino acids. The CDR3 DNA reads TGCGCCAGCAGCCAGGGGACTGGAAACACCATATATTTT. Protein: CASSQGTGNTIYF. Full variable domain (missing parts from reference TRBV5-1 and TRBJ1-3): KAGVTQTPRYLIKTRGQQVTLSCSPISGHRSVSWYQQTPGQGLQFLFEYFSETQRNKGNFPGRFSGRQFSNSRSEMNVSTLELGDSALYLCASSQGTGNTIYFGEGSWLTVV.

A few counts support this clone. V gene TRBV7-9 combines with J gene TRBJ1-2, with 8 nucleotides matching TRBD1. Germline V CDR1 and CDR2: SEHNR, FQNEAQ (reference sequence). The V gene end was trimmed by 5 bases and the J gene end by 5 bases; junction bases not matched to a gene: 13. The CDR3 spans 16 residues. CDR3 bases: TGTGCCAGCAGCCACCCTCTCGACAGGGGCTCTTATGGCTACACCTTC. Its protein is CASSHPLDRGSYGYTF.

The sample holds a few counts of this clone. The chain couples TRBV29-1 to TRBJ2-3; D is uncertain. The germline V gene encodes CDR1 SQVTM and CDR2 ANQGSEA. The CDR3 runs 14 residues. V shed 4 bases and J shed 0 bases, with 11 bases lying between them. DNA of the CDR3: TGCAGCGTTGCTTTCGGCGGTAGCACAGATACGCAGTATTTT. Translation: CSVAFGGSTDTQYF.

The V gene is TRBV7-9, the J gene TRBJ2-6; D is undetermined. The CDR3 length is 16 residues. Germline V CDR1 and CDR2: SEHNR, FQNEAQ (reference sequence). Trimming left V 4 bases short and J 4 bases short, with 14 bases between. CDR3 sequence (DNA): TGTGCCAGCAGCTCTCCTAGTTCCTCGGGGGCCAACGTCCTGACTTTC. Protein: CASSSPSSSGANVLTF.

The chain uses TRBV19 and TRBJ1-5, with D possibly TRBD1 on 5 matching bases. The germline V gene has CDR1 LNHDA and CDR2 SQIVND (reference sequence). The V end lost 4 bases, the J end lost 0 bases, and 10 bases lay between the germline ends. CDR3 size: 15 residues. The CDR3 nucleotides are TGTGCCAGTAGTACTACAGGTTATAGCAATCAGCCCCAGCATTTT. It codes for CASSTTGYSNQPQHF.

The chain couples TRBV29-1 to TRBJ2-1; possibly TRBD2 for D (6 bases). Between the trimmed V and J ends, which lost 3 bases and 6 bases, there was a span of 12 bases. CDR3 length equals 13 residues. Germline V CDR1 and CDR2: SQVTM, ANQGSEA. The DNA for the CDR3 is TGCAGCGTTGAGGTTCCGACTAGCAATGAGCAGTTCTTC. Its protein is CSVEVPTSNEQFF.

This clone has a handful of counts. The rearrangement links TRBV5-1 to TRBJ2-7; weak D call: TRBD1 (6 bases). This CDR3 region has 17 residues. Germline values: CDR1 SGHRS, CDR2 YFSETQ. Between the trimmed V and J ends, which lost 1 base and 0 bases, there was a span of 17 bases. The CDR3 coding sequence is TGCGCCAGCAGCTTGAGCTCTGGACAGAAGATCTCCTACGAGCAGTACTTC. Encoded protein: CASSLSSGQKISYEQYF.

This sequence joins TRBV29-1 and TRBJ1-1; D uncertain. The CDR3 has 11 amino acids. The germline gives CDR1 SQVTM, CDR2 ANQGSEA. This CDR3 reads CSGQAYTEAFF. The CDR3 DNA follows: TGCAGTGGGCAGGCGTACACTGAAGCTTTCTTT.

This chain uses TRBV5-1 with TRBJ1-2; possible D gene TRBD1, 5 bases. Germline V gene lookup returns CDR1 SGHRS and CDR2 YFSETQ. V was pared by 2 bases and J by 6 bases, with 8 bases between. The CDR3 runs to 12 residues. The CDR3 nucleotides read TGCGCCAGCAGCTTTGGAGGGGATGGCTACACCTTC. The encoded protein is CASSFGGDGYTF.

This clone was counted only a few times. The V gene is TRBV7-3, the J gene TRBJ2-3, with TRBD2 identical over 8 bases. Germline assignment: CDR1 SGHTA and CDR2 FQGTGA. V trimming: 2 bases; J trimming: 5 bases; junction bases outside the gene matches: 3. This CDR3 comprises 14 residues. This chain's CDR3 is CASSLGLAGDTQYF. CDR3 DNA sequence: TGTGCCAGCAGCTTAGGCCTAGCGGGAGATACGCAGTATTTT.

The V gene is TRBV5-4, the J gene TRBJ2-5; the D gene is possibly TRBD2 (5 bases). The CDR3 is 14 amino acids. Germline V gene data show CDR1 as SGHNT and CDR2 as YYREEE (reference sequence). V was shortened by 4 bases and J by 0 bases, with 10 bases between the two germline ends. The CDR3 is CASSPEGYQETQYF. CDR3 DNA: TGTGCCAGCAGCCCCGAGGGCTACCAAGAGACCCAGTACTTC.

The CDR3 region is CASSGTGAPETQYF. The CDR3 region has the DNA TGTGCCAGCTCAGGGACAGGGGCGCCGGAGACCCAGTACTTC. This chain joins TRBV18 and TRBJ2-5; 10 bases line up with TRBD1. This CDR3 is 14 amino acids long. V dropped 5 bases and J dropped 5; count of bases not matched to a gene: 5. CDR1 is KGHSH and CDR2 is LQKENI in the germline V gene.

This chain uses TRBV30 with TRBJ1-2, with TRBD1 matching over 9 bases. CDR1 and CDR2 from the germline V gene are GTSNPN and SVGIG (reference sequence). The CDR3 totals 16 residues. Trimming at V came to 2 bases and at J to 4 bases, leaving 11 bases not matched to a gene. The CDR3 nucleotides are TGTGCCTGGAGTCCGCCCGGGACAGGGAATGTCTATGGCTACACCTTC. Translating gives CAWSPPGTGNVYGYTF.

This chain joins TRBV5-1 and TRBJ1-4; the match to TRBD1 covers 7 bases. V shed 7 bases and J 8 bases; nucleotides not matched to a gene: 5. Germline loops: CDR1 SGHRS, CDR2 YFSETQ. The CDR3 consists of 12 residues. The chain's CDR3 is CASRDRVEKLFF. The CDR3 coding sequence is TGCGCCAGCCGCGACAGGGTCGAAAAACTGTTTTTT.

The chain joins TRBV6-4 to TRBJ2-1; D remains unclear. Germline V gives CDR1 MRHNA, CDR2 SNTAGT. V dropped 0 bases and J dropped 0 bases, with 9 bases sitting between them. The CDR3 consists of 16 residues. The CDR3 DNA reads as TGTGCCAGCAGTGACTCGGGCCGAAGCTCCTACAATGAGCAGTTCTTC. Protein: CASSDSGRSSYNEQFF.